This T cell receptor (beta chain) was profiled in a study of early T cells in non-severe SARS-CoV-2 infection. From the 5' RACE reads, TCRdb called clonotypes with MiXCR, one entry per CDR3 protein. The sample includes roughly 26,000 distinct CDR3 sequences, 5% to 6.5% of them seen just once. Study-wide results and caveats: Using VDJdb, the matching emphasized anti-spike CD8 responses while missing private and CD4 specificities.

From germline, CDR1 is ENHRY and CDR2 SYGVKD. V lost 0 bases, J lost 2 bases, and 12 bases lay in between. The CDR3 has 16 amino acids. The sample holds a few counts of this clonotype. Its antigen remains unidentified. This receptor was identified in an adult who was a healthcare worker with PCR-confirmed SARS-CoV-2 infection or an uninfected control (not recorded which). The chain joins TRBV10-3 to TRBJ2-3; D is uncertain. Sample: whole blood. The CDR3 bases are TGTGCCATCAGTGAGTCAAAGTCGGAAAACACAGATACGCAGTATTTT. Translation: CAISESKSENTDTQYF.